The subject of this entry is one TCR beta chain. Its antigen is not yet known. Per-base qualities were not stored, and no clone one base away is much larger. Graves' hyperthyroidism was defined as stable when no progression to ophthalmopathy occurred over 18 months of follow-up. Hyperthyroidism patients were newly diagnosed, with disease duration under 2 months, and aged 18 to 65 years. Patients with uncontrolled infections, other autoimmune diseases, pregnancy or lactation were excluded. Diagnoses relied on clinical symptoms, serum thyroxine and TRAb, thyroid ultrasound and orbital computed tomography. Total RNA was extracted using Trizol reagent, and RNA quality was assessed on an Agilent 2100 Bioanalyzer. Amplification of TCR beta CDR3 regions was carried out from RNA transcripts. For the first round of RT-PCR on the TCR CDR3, the HTBI primer set was used together with the Qiagen OneStep RT-PCR kit. Libraries were constructed in a second round of multiplex PCR, after which size selection and purification were performed. Paired-end sequencing of the libraries was performed with 100 bp reads on an Illumina HiSeq2000. Under the source paper's analysis protocol: SOAPnuke was used to process the raw data, throwing out any read that contained adapters or uncalled bases, had a mean Phred below 15, or lacked an exact constant-primer or identifier match. COPE v1.2.5 was used to merge high-quality paired reads, and clonotypes were defined as unique nucleotide sequences. MiTCR v1.1 was used to align the clonotypes against IMGT TRBV, TRBD and TRBJ reference segments. Only V-J combinations with frequency above 0.0001, covering 99.2% of repertoires, were analysed. A TCS score was defined as the ratio between F50 (clonal expansion) and ExV (chaos), using BLOSUM62-based TCRdist between CDR3 peptides within each V-J. Welch's t-statistics and random forest reduced around 520 V-J features to roughly 13, which were used in a naive Bayes classifier (R e1071). Thyroid-blood repertoire similarity was quantified with the Morisita-Horn index. Using fastp trimming at Q25 and MiXCR clonotype assembly, TCRdb reanalyzed the public sequencing data and kept in-frame beta chains. Each CDR3 protein appears once, grouped with its most common genes and DNA. For this entry, the V and J calls and clone size follow TCRdb and not the study's own pipeline. The sample table lists about 98,000 distinct CDR3 sequences, around 42% of them with a count of one. The ten largest clones take up about 10% of the sample.

The entry originates in a study of T cells in Graves' hyperthyroidism and ophthalmopathy (dated by TCRdb to between 2018 and 2021). About the study as a whole: To identify TCR V-J signatures that set the groups apart, the researchers used a discovery cohort of about a hundred patients, made up of approximately 43 with Graves' ophthalmopathy and some 60 with stable Graves' hyperthyroidism. An independent validation cohort of under 20 hyperthyroidism patients and over 15 patients who later progressed to ophthalmopathy tested prospective prediction of ophthalmopathy. For training and testing, the 110 or so patients in the discovery cohort were randomly divided in a 7:3 ratio. Thyroid tissue and blood T-cell repertoires from six Graves' hyperthyroidism patients were also compared in the study. Following sampling, methimazole starting at 30 mg daily was given to hyperthyroidism patients, and high-dose intravenous methylprednisolone was given to ophthalmopathy patients. The paper describes TCR Vbeta CDR3 sequencing of some 130 peripheral blood samples, made up of around 41 ophthalmopathy patients, roughly 72 hyperthyroidism patients and 17 progressor patients.

CDR1 and CDR2, looked up from the germline V gene (reference sequence), are SEHNR and FQNEAQ. V and J are trimmed by 5 bases and 7 bases, and the gene matches miss 7 bases of the junction. Spanning cysteine to phenylalanine, the CDR3 consists of 13 amino acids. The retained sequence is limited to the CDR3, 39 bases, with the frame set at the first base. Overall results and qualifications from the work: No statistical method was used to set the sample size in advance, and investigators knew the group allocation. A 13 V-J signature model separated ophthalmopathy from stable hyperthyroidism, with approximately 87% sensitivity and about 81% specificity in cross-validation and 80%/75% in testing. During validation, the model predicted progression to ophthalmopathy a median of around six months ahead of onset, with more than 55% sensitivity and roughly 75% specificity. Most expanded thyroid clonotypes (frequency above 0.001) were also found in blood, which suggests that blood repertoires may mirror thyroid immune responses.

The V and J segments used are TRBV7-9 and TRBJ1-2; a stretch of 7 junction bases matches TRBD1. The TCR was taken from a woman aged 30 to 39 with Graves' hyperthyroidism. Material for sequencing was peripheral blood or thyroid tissue (not recorded which). The sequenced DNA: TGTGCCAGCAGCCAGACAGGGAGTGGTGGCTACACCTTC. Translation gives CASSQTGSGGYTF. Reference TRBV7-9 and TRBJ1-2 proteins supply the regions before and after the CDR3; the full variable domain is: DTGVSQNPRHKITKRGQNVTFRCDPISEHNRLYWYRQTLGQGPEFLTYFQNEAQLEKSRLLSDRFSAERPKGSFSTLEIQRTEQGDSAMYLCASSQTGSGGYTFGSGTRLTVV.